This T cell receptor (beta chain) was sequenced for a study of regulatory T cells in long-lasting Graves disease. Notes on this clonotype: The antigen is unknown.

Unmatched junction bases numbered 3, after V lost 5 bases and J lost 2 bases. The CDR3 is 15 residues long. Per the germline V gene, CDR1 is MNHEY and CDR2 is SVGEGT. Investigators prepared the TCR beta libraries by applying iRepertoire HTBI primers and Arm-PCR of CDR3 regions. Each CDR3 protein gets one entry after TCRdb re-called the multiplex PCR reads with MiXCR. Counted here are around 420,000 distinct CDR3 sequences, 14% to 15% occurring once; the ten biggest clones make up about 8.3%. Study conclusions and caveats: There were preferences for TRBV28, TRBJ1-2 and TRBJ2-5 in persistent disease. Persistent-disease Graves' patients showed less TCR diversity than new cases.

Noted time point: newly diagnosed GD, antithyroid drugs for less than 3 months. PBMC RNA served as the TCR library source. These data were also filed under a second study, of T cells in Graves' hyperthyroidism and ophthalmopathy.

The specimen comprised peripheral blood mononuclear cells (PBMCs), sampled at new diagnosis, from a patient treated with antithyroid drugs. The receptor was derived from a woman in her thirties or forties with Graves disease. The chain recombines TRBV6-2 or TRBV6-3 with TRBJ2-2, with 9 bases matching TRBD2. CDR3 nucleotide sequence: TGTGCCAGCAGTACTAGCGGGCCTAACACCGGGGAGCTGTTTTTT. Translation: CASSTSGPNTGELFF.